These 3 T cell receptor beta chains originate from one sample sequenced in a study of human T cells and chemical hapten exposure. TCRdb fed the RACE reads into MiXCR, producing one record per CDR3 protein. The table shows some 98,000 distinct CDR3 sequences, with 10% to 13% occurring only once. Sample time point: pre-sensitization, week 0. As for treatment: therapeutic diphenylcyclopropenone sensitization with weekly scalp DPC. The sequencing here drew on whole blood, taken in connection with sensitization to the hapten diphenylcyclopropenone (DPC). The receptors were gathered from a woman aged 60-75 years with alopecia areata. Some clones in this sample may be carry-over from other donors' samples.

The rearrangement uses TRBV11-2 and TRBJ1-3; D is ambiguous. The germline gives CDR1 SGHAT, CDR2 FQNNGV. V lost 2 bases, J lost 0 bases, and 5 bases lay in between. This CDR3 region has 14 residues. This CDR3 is CASSLQSSGNTIYF. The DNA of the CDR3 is TGTGCCAGCAGCTTACAGTCCTCTGGAAACACCATATATTTT.

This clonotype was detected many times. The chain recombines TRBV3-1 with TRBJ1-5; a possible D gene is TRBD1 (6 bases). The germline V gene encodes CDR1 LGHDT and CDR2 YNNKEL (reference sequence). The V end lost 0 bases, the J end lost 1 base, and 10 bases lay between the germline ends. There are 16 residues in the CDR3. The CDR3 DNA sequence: TGTGCCAGCAGCCAAGATTACAGGGTAAGCAATCAGCCCCAGCATTTT. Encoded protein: CASSQDYRVSNQPQHF.

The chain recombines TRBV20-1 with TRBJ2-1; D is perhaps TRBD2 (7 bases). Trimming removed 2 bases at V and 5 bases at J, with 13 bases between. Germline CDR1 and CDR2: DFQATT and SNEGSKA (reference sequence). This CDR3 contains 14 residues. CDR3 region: CSARRGGADNEQFF. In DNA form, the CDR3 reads TGCAGTGCTAGAAGAGGGGGGGCTGACAATGAGCAGTTCTTC.